This TCR beta chain was recorded in a study of T cell responses to AZD1222 COVID-19 vaccine (dated by TCRdb to the early 2020s). Background for the entire study: AZD1222 recipients with second doses at about 4 weeks or about 12 weeks were pooled, because spike-specific TCR depth and breadth did not differ between schedules. A total of 233 trial participants underwent TCR sequencing, of whom some 210 received two doses of AZD1222 and around 26 received two doses of the MenACWY control vaccine. Trial participants were enrolled into age subgroups of 18-55, 56-69 and 70-plus years, which contained around 140, 26 and 57 TCR-sequenced participants, respectively. Paper-wide results and their limitations: Conclusions about previously exposed vaccinees are limited because only five to seven AZD1222 recipients were SARS-CoV-2 seropositive at baseline. Because no samples from the day 14 peak response were available, repertoires could be characterized only after the peak T cell response. Epitopes outside the regions mutated in the B.1.351 and B.1.1.7 variants were reportedly recognized by nearly half of the unique spike-specific TCRs. The 56-69-year group was small, and its depth increase did not reach significance, likely because of low power. CD4 TCRs associated with the vaccine covered the entire spike protein, and the dominant responses were in regions 160-218 and 743-854. After two AZD1222 doses, both the breadth and the depth of spike-specific TCRs were significantly higher than at day 0 and than in MenACWY recipients. Participants were mostly white British and included more females than males, and it was suggested by the authors that clonal diversity may have been underestimated.

The CDR3 measures 13 amino acids from cysteine to phenylalanine. The read is trimmed to its CDR3 DNA, 39 bases read in frame from base 1. Reading the germline V gene gives CDR1 MNHEY and CDR2 SVGAGI. V gives up 7 bases and J gives up 7 bases, and the segment between their germline ends measures 16 bases. In regard to this clone: Its recognized antigen is unknown. Per-nucleotide qualities are absent, and no much larger clonotype sits a single base away.

The time point label on this specimen signifies: baseline before first vaccination. Samples from vaccinated people were obtained from the UK trials COV001 and COV002, which included a single-blind randomized controlled phase 2/3 trial of AZD1222 (ChAdOx1 nCoV-19) in healthy adults. For TCRbeta chain sequencing, PBMC samples from trial participants were taken at day 0 and at day 28 after the second dose. The CDR3 regions of human TCRbeta chains were analyzed by immunosequencing. The study's own analysis went as follows. Repertoire TCRs were matched against a reference library of SARS-CoV-2-specific TCRs generated with the MIRA antigen-specificity platform. Breadth meant the fraction of unique TCRs that were SARS-CoV-2-associated, whereas depth meant the fraction of total T cells that were SARS-CoV-2-associated. Using the MIRA data, every spike-specific TCR was mapped to the spike region that the TCR reacted to and assigned to either a CD4 or a CD8 class. Log10-transformed breadth and depth values were compared by one-way ANOVA with Sidak's multiple comparisons tests. TCRdb took over this immuneACCESS table, retaining in-frame rearrangements with V and J assigned. Such tables are incomplete; in checked studies, under half of the missing clones stem from an unresolved V gene, and the remainder is unexplained. V and J calls and clone size are given by that table; D and trimming were obtained from the DNA. Here the sample has about 150,000 clones; approximately 90% occur a single time. The top ten hold 2.5% to 3.5% of the sample.

The source is an adult in good health. Sequences were derived from peripheral blood, sampled on day 0 of AZD1222 vaccination. The V and J segments used are TRBV6-5 and TRBJ1-1; there is no confident call for the D gene. The CDR3 region has the sequence CASNPSGSVEAFF. The base sequence is TGTGCCAGCAACCCCTCAGGCAGCGTTGAAGCTTTCTTT.